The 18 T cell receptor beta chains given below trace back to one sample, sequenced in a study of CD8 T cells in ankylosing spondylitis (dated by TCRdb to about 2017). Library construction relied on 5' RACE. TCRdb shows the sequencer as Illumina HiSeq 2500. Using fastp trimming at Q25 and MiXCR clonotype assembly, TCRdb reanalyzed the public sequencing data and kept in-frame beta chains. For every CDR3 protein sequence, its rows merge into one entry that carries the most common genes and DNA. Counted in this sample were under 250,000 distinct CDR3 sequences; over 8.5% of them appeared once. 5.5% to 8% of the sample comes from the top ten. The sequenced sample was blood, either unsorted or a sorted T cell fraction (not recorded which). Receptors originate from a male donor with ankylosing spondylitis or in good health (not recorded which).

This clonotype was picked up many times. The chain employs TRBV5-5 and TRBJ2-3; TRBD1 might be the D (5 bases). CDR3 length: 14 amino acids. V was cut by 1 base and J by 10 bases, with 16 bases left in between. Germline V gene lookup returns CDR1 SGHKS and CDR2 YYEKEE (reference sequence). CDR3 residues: CASSLTGQRIAQYF. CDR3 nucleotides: TGTGCCAGCAGCTTGACAGGCCAAAGAATTGCGCAGTATTTT.

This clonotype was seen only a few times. The CDR3 nucleotides read TGTGCCAGCAGCTTGGCCCATCAGGACACCGGGGAGCTGTTTTTT. Protein: CASSLAHQDTGELFF. The V gene is TRBV5-5, the J gene TRBJ2-2; no firm D call. CDR3 length equals 15 residues. Germline values: CDR1 SGHKS, CDR2 YYEKEE (reference sequence). Trimming cost V 0 bases and J 3 bases, with 9 bases left between them.

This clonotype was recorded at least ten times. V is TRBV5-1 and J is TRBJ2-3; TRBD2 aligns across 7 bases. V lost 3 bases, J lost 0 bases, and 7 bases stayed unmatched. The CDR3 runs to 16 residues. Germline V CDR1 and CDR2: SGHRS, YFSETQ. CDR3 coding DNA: TGCGCCAGCAGCTGGTCGGCTAGCGGAAGCACAGATACGCAGTATTTT. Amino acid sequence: CASSWSASGSTDTQYF.

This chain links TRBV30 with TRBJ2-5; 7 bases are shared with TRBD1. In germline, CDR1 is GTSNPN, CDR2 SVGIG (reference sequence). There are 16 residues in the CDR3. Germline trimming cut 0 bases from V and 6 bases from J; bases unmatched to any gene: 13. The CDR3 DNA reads TGTGCCTGGAGTGTCTCCCGACAGGGTAGGGGGAAGACCCAGTACTTC. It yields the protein CAWSVSRQGRGKTQYF. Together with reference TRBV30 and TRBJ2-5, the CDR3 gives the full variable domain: SQTIHQWPATLVQPVGSPLSLECTVEGTSNPNLYWYRQAAGRGLQLLFYSVGIGQISSEVPQNLSASRPQDRQFILSSKKLLLSDSGFYLCAWSVSRQGRGKTQYFGPGTRLLVL.

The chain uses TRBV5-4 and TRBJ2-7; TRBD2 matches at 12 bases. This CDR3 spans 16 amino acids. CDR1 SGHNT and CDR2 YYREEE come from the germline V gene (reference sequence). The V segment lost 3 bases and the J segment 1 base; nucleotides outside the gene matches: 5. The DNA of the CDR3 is TGTGCCAGCAGCTCCTTGACTAGCGGGAGTTCCTACGAGCAGTACTTC. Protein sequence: CASSSLTSGSSYEQYF.

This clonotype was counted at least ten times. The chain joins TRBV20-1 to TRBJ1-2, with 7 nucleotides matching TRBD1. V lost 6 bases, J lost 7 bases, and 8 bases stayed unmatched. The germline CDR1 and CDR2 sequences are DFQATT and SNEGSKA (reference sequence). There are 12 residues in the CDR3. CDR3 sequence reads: CSAFTGAAGYTF. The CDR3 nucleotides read TGCAGTGCCTTTACAGGGGCGGCTGGCTACACCTTC.

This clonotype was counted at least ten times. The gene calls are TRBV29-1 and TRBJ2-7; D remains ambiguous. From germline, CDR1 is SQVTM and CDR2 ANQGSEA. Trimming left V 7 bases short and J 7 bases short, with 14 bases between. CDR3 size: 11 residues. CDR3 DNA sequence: TGCAGCGCAGAAGACGCGAGTGAGCAGTACTTC. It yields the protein CSAEDASEQYF.

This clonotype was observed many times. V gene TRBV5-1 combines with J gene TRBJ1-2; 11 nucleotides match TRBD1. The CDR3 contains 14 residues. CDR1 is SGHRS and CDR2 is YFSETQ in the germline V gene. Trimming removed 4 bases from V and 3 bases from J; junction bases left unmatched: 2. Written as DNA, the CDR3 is TGCGCCAGCAGCAGGACAGGGGGCGACTATGGCTACACCTTC. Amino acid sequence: CASSRTGGDYGYTF.

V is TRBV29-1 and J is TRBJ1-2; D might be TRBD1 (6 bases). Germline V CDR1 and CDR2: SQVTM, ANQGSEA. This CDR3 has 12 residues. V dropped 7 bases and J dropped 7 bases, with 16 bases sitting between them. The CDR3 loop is CSGGGLGGGYTF. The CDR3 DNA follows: TGCAGCGGTGGGGGCTTGGGCGGTGGCTACACCTTC. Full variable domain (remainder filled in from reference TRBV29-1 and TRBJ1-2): SAVISQKPSRDICQRGTSLTIQCQVDSQVTMMFWYRQQPGQSLTLIATANQGSEATYESGFVIDKFPISRPNLTFSTLTVSNMSPEDSSIYLCSGGGLGGGYTFGSGTRLTVV.

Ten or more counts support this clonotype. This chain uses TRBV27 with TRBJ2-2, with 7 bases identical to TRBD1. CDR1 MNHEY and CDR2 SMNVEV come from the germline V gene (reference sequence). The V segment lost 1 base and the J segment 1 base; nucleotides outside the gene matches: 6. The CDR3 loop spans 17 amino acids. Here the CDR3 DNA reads TGTGCCAGCAGTTTATACACAGGGGCGAGGAACACCGGGGAGCTGTTTTTT. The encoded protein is CASSLYTGARNTGELFF.

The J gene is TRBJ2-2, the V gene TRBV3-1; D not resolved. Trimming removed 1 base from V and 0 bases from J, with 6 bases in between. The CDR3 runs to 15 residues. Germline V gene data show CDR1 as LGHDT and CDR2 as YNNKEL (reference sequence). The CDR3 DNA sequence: TGTGCCAGCAGCCAAGGAGTGCCGAACACCGGGGAGCTGTTTTTT. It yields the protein CASSQGVPNTGELFF.

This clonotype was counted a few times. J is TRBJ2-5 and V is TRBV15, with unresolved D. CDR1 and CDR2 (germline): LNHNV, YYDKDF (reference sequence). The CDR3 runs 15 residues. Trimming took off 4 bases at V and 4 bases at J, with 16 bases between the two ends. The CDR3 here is CATSIQNAAGETQYF. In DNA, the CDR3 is TGTGCCACCAGCATCCAAAATGCGGCCGGAGAGACCCAGTACTTC.

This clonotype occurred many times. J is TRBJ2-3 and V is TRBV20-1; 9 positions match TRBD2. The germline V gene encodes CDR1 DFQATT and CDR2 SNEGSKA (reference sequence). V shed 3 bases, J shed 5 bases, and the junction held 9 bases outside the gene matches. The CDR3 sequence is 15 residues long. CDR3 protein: CSARVAGGPIDTQYF. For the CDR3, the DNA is TGCAGTGCTAGGGTGGCGGGAGGGCCGATAGATACGCAGTATTTT.

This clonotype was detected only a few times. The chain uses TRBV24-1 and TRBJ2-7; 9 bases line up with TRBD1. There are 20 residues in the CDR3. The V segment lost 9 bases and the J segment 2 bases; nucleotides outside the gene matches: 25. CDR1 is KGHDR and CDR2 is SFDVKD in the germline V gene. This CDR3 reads CATRGFDFVRPWDRAYEQYF. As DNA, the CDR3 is TGTGCCACCCGGGGCTTCGATTTTGTAAGACCGTGGGACAGGGCCTACGAGCAGTACTTC.

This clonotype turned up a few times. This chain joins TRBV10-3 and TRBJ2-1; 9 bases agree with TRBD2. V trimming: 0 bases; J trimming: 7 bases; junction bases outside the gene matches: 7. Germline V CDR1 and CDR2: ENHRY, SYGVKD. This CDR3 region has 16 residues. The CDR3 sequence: CAISESISGRRNEQFF. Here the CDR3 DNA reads TGTGCCATCAGTGAGTCGATTAGCGGGAGAAGGAATGAGCAGTTCTTC.

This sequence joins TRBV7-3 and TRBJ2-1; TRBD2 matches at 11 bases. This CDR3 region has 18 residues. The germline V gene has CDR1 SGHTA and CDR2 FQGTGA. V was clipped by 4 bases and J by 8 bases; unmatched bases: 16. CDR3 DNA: TGTGCCAGCAGCTCGAACCCCATCCTAGCGGGGGGTGGATATGAGCAGTTCTTC. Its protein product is CASSSNPILAGGGYEQFF. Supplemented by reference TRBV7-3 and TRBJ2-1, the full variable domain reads GAGVSQTPSNKVTEKGKYVELRCDPISGHTALYWYRQSLGQGPEFLIYFQGTGAADDSGLPNDRFFAVRPEGSVSTLKIQRTERGDSAVYLCASSSNPILAGGGYEQFFGPGTRLTVL.

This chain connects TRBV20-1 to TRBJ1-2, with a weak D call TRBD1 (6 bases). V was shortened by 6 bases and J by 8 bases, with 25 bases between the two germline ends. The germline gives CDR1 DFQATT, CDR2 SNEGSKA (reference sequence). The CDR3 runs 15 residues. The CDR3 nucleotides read TGCAGTGCGGATTCCCGGACAGACGGTCTGGAGGGCTACACCTTC. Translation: CSADSRTDGLEGYTF.

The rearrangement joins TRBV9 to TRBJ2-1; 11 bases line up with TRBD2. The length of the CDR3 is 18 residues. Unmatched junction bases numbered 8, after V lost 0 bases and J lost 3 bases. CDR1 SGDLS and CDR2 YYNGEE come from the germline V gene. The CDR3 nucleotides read TGTGCCAGCAGCGTAGCTAGCGGGGGGCCTCTACTCTACAATGAGCAGTTCTTC. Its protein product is CASSVASGGPLLYNEQFF.